Below are 2 T cell receptor beta chains sequenced from a single sample in a study of shared clonotypes between healthy human individuals. TCRdb keeps only in-frame clones here, not all; method: immunoSEQ multiplex PCR. This table has 2 million to 2.5 million clones, about 90% appearing once. The sequenced material came from naive CD4+ T cells from PBMCs. As for subset: CD45RA+ positively selected. These TCRs come from a young man in good health. Some clones in this sample may be carry-over from other donors' samples.

The count of this clone is one. The CDR3: CASSSQGQLMNTEAFF. In nucleotides, the CDR3 is TGCGCCAGCAGCAGCCAGGGGCAGCTAATGAACACTGAAGCTTTCTTT. The chain is built from TRBV5-1 and TRBJ1-1; D possibly corresponds to TRBD1 (6 bases). CDR1 SGHRS and CDR2 YFSETQ come from the germline V gene. V was pared by 4 bases and J by 0 bases, with 16 bases between. This CDR3 region has 16 residues.

Only one count was recorded for this clone. The chain employs TRBV6-1 and TRBJ2-5, with D hard to call. The V end was cut by 2 bases, the J end by 7 bases, with 8 bases between. The CDR3 loop spans 12 amino acids. Germline values: CDR1 MNHNS, CDR2 SASEGT. The CDR3 DNA sequence: TGTGCCAGCAGTGAACCCTACGGGACCCAGTACTTC. Protein product: CASSEPYGTQYF.